This TCR beta chain comes out of a study of T cells in narcolepsy. Study overall: Enrolled donors included narcolepsy type 1 or type 2 patients and healthy controls. Study outcomes and limitations: HCRT-specific and TRIB2-specific autoreactive clonotypes appeared among same-patient CSF and blood CD4+ clonotypes. Healthy controls reportedly lacked the autoreactive clonotypes serially found in patients' blood. No autoreactive T cell clone sequences appeared in some memory CD4+ repertoires.

Details on this clone: Its antigen is not known. This CDR3 is also generated by other DNA sequences in the sample.

The table came from immunoSEQ multiplex PCR; TCRdb's copy has only in-frame clones and leaves some out. The sample includes 25,000 to 35,000 clones, over 80% of them seen just once. Sequenced sample: memory (CD45RA-) CD4+ T cells from blood. The receptor was isolated from a human donor in good health.

The CDR3 DNA is TGTGCCAGCAGCGTAGGAGGACAGAGTAACTATGGCTACACCTTC. Translated, it gives CASSVGGQSNYGYTF. The chain links TRBV9 to TRBJ1-2; possible D gene TRBD1, 6 bases. Germline CDR1 is SGDLS and CDR2 is YYNGEE. V dropped 0 bases and J dropped 1 base, with 10 bases sitting between them. CDR3 length: 15 residues.